This TCR beta chain was observed in a study of cytomegalovirus exposure and HLA in healthy donors (dated by TCRdb to between 2016 and 2019). Looking at the study overall: An earlier analysis of approximately 550 of the donors reported 250 to 350 Gb of sequence data and 117 million unique TCR beta sequences from some 180 million T cells. Rather than using new phenotypic data, the later analysis identified candidate immune exposures from TCR beta sequences and from how often those sequences occurred across donors. Typing coverage differed by locus: A, B, C, DRB1 and DQB1 were typed in roughly 620-630 donors, DQA1 in 522, DPA1 in 600 to 610, and DPB1 in just under 490. A later analysis re-analyzed previously published TCR beta repertoires from hundreds of donors and added high-resolution HLA genotyping to study TCR occurrence patterns. A later genetic analysis used genome-wide SNP genotypes for 398 of the 666 donors, treating that subset as a discovery cohort. All discovery cohort repertoires had been generated using a single sequencing platform. A handful of DR-DQ haplotypes were handled as single units for association and clustering because linkage in the cohort was strong. The study aimed to test whether cataloging public T cell receptors could reveal signatures of past pathogen exposure. The T cell repertoires of some 670 subjects were profiled by immunosequencing and related to cytomegalovirus serostatus. To decide whether each TCR beta V gene segment behaved as functional or pseudogenic, an earlier analysis of approximately 600 of the donors relied on high-throughput TCR beta sequencing. An early release that covered about 600 HLA-typed donors contained about 300 gigabases of sequencing data and roughly 84 million unique TCR sequences. To predict cytomegalovirus infection status, the study combined high-throughput TCR immunosequencing, statistical association of individual TCRs with disease status, and machine learning. Besides the first cohort of roughly 660 subjects, a separate validation cohort made up of 120 different subjects was used. Among the roughly 430 genotyped donors, around 81% belonged to the genetic ancestry cluster associated with self-reported Caucasian donors. Donor age, sex, ethnicity and CMV serostatus were collected together with the repertoire data. HLA typing covered class I and class II loci at four-digit resolution. Among 300 to 450 genotyped donors of the cohort, an average of roughly 240,000 unique TCR beta nucleotide sequences were sequenced per donor, 15% to 20% of them non-productive.

The cohort comprised some 700 healthy bone marrow donors. All cohort members were sampled while nominally healthy, although unrecorded immune exposures were likely present. The donor was CMV seronegative and was included in the group of several hundred seronegative cohort members. A peripheral blood sample was collected from each donor, and TCR beta sequencing was performed on peripheral blood mononuclear cells. Genomic DNA was extracted from the blood cell samples with the Qiagen DNeasy Blood Extraction Kit. Library preparation used the immunoSEQ multiplex PCR assay. For the multiplex PCR, a mixture combining 60 forward primers for TCR Vbeta segments and 13 reverse primers for TCR Jbeta segments was used. The CDR3 region of rearranged TCR beta genes was amplified from genomic DNA by a multiplex PCR assay. On the Illumina HiSeq System, the amplified TCR beta libraries were sequenced as 87-base-pair reads. The authors' analysis ran thus. A later analysis tallied some 79 million unique TCR beta chains across the approximately 670 repertoires, and approximately 12 million of those chains were shared by two or more donors. Raw reads were error-corrected and collapsed into unique sequences with a nearest-neighbor algorithm that merged closely related sequences to remove PCR and sequencing errors. CDR3 sequences were aligned to IMGT reference sequences to assign V, D and J gene segments. For a sequence to be retained, a match of at least six nucleotides was required to both a V gene segment and a J gene segment. A rearrangement was called productive if the CDR3 had no stop codons and remained in frame with V and J, and every other rearrangement was called non-productive. CDR3 was defined according to IMGT convention as the region running from the second conserved V-encoded cysteine to the conserved J-encoded phenylalanine. Sequences without an unambiguous match to a single V gene segment were excluded from the earlier analysis of about 630 of the donors. In an earlier analysis of 450 to 700 of the donors, V segments were called functional above 56.7% productive rearrangements and were called segregating when the between-donor standard deviation exceeded 5%. To diagnose cytomegalovirus status from the catalog of TCR beta chain sequences, a statistical classification framework was built. In a later analysis, TCR nucleotide sequences were compared against IMGT/GENE-DB human TR gene sequences so that V and J genes could be assigned. In a later analysis, CDR3 sequences and most-parsimonious VDJ recombination scenarios were assigned using the TCRdist pipeline. In a later analysis, each TCR beta chain was defined by its CDR3 amino acid sequence together with its V-gene family, and reads without a unique V-gene family were excluded. To address suspected cross-contamination and a sequencing artifact, a later analysis removed around 590 highly shared, low-generation-probability nucleotide sequences. In a later analysis, a clonal expansion index for each public chain was calculated from normalized within-repertoire ranks of inferred template counts. In a later analysis, generation probabilities were computed using a VDJ recombination model fitted to out-of-frame rearrangements, and the results were checked against IGoR. Hypergeometric tests were used in a later analysis to score TCR-TCR, TCR-HLA and TCR-CMV co-occurrence, with a repertoire-size bias correction applied to the TCR pairs. To estimate false discovery rates, a later analysis permuted the HLA or CMV assignments 20 times. In a later analysis, co-occurring TCRs were grouped using DBSCAN, and TCRdist sequence similarity was added for clustering within HLA-allele-positive subsets. For co-occurrence clustering, repertoires with fewer than 30,000 or more than 120,000 public chains were excluded, along with roughly 5 repertoires with anomalous nucleotide sharing. This is the immuneACCESS table as TCRdb keeps it, with only in-frame sequences that have V and J called. A part of the clones is gone; compared with another copy, unresolved V genes explain less than half, and the rest is unexplained. Clone size and V and J calls were adopted from that table, with D and trimming inferred from the DNA. This sample comprises around 130,000 clones, approximately 70% of them detected only once. 1.5% to 2% of the sample goes to the ten largest clones.

Study-wide conclusions, independent of this receptor: According to a later genetic analysis, donors in an Asian-associated ancestry cluster had fewer N-insertions in productive TCRs than the roughly 700-donor mean. Sequencing depth was assumed to be roughly uniform across donors in the presence/absence analyses, though that assumption may not hold. In both the original and validation cohorts, the classifier was reported to diagnose cytomegalovirus status with high specificity and sensitivity. A later analysis found that HLA-associated TCR beta chains were more clonally expanded and had lower generation probabilities than equally common non-associated chains. Most TCR sequences were observed very rarely across donors, whereas some public TCRs were present in many individuals. According to a later analysis, most CMV-associated TCR beta chains appeared to be HLA-restricted, and the HLA associations seemed to be driven largely by CMV exposure. The cohort was sequenced for TCR beta chains only, and without alpha or paired-chain data the features that could be detected were limited. According to a later analysis, TCR association rates differed among HLA loci, with DRB1 alleles showing the most associated TCRs and HLA-C alleles showing the fewest. Immune exposure information for the cohort was limited to CMV serostatus. Assigning TCR associations to individual alleles was difficult when HLA alleles, especially DR and DQ, strongly co-occurred. The sequencing pipeline was judged likely to have produced a cluster of highly shared sequence variants as a technical artifact. It was suggested by the authors that the approach could potentially be generalized to other disease states and immunological phenotypes. At a false discovery rate of 0.05, a later analysis linked 16,951 TCR beta sequences to specific HLA alleles. A further reported finding was that TCR beta sequences accurately predicted the HLA-A and HLA-B alleles for most subjects in the first cohort. A total of around 150 TCR beta chains were listed by the study as associated with cytomegalovirus. In an earlier analysis of some 540 of the donors, most TCR beta V segments appeared in productive rearrangements about 87% or about 30% of the time, broadly matching IMGT annotations. Correlated functional status among segregating V segments might be attributable to linkage disequilibrium, but an unknown experimental factor could not be ruled out. A later genetic analysis associated a missense DCLRE1C variant with V-gene and J-gene trimming of TCR beta chains, and an independent cohort replicated the association. In a later analysis, several top co-occurrence clusters were reported to appear linked to parvovirus B19, influenza, CMV and Epstein-Barr virus. The earlier analysis of fewer than 750 of the donors excluded approximately 15 rarely observed V segments, including chromosome 9 orphons, because counts were too low. In vitro tests confirmed that a few of the cytomegalovirus-associated TCR beta chains recognize cytomegalovirus antigens. Because HLA typing was unavailable for some donors at each locus, only the typed subset was used in association tests.

About this clone: The specificity of this receptor is unknown. Per-nucleotide qualities are absent, and no much larger clonotype sits a single base away.

The source material was PBMCs. The source is a woman between 25 and 40 years old in good health and CMV-seronegative.

At the DNA level, the sequence is TGTGCCAGCAGTTCACCACACGGGGGGGACTCTGGAAACACCATATATTTT. Protein translation: CASSSPHGGDSGNTIYF. This chain joins TRBV28 to TRBJ1-3; the D segment could be TRBD1, given 5 matching bases. Measured from the cysteine to the phenylalanine, the CDR3 is 17 residues long. CDR3 DNA is the only sequence kept; it has 51 bases, read in frame from the first base. For CDR1 and CDR2, the germline V gene lists MDHEN and SYDVKM. The junction carries 16 bases between V and J, which are trimmed by 4 bases and 0 bases respectively. The CDR3 plus the reference TRBV28 and TRBJ1-3 genes for the other parts give the full variable domain: DVKVTQSSRYLVKRTGEKVFLECVQDMDHENMFWYRQDPGLGLRLIYFSYDVKMKEKGDIPEGYSVSREKKERFSLILESASTNQTSMYLCASSSPHGGDSGNTIYFGEGSWLTVV.